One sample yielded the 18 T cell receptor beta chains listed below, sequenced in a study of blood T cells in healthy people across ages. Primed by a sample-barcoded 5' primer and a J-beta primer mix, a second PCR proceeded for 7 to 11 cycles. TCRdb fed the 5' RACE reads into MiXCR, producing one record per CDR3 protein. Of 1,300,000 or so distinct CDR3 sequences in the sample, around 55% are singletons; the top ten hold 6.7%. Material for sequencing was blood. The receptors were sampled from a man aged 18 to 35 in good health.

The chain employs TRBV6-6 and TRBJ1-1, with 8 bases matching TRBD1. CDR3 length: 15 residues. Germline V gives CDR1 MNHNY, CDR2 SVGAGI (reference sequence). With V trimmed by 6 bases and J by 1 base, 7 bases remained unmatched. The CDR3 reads CASSQGQASNTEAFF. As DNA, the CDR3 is TGTGCCAGCAGCCAGGGACAGGCATCGAACACTGAAGCTTTCTTT.

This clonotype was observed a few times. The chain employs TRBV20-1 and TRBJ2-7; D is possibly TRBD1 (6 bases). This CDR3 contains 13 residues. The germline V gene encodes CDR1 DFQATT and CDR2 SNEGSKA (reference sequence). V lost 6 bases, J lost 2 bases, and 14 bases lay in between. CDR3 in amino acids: CSALQGSTYEQYF. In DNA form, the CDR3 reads TGCAGTGCCCTACAGGGTTCCACCTACGAGCAGTACTTC.

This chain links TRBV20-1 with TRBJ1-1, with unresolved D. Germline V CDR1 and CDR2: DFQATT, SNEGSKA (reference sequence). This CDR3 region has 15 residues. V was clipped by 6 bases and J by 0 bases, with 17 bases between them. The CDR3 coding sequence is TGCAGTGCGAAGGATCCCAAGAGAATGAACACTGAAGCTTTCTTT. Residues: CSAKDPKRMNTEAFF.

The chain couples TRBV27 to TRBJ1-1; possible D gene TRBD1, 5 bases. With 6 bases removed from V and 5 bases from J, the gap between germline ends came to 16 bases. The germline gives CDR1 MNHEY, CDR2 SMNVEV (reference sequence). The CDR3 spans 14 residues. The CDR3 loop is CASSLNGGPTEAFF. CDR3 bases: TGTGCCAGCAGCTTAAATGGGGGACCTACTGAAGCTTTCTTT.

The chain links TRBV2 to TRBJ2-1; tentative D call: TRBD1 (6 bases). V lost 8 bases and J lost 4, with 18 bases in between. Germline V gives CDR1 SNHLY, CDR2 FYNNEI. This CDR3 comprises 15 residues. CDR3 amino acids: CASGDSGAGYNEQFF. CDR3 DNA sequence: TGTGCCAGCGGAGACTCAGGGGCCGGTTACAATGAGCAGTTCTTC.

The CDR3 DNA reads TGCAGTGCTAGGGCTAGCGGGAGTAGGTGGCATGAGCAGTTCTTC. Translating gives CSARASGSRWHEQFF. J is TRBJ2-1 and V is TRBV20-1; 10 bases match TRBD2. The germline gives CDR1 DFQATT, CDR2 SNEGSKA (reference sequence). The CDR3 spans 15 residues. V lost 3 bases to trimming and J lost 8 bases; unmatched junction nucleotides: 10.

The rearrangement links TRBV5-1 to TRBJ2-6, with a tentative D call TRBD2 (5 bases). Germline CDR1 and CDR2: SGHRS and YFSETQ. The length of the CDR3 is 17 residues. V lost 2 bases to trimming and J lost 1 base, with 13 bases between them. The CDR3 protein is CASSFERVSSGANVLTF. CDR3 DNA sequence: TGCGCCAGCAGCTTCGAGAGGGTTTCTTCTGGGGCCAACGTCCTGACTTTC.

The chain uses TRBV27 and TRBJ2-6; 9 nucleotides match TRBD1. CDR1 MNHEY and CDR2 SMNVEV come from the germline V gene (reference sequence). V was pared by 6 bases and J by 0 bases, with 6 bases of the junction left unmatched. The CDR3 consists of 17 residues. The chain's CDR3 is CASRQTGGDSGANVLTF. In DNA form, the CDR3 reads TGTGCCAGCAGACAGACAGGGGGAGACTCTGGGGCCAACGTCCTGACTTTC.

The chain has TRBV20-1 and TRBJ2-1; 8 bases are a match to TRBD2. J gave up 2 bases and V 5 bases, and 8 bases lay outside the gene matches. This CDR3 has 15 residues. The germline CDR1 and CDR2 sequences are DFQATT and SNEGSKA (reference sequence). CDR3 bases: TGCAGTGCTCTTTCGGCGCGGGGGGCCTACAATGAGCAGTTCTTC. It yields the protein CSALSARGAYNEQFF.

The CDR3 reads CASSFAIRAGGSQETQYF. The CDR3 nucleotides read TGCGCCAGCAGCTTTGCGATCCGAGCGGGAGGGTCTCAAGAGACCCAGTACTTC. The genes are TRBV5-1 and TRBJ2-5, with 10 bases that match TRBD2. This CDR3 contains 18 residues. J was trimmed by 2 bases and V by 2 bases; bases with no gene match: 12. Germline V gene lookup returns CDR1 SGHRS and CDR2 YFSETQ.

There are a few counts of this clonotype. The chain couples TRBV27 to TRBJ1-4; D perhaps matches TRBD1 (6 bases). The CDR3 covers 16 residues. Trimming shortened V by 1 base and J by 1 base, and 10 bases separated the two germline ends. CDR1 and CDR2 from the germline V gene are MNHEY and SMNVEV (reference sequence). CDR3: CASSLWGAQTNEKLFF. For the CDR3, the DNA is TGTGCCAGCAGTTTATGGGGGGCGCAAACTAATGAAAAACTGTTTTTT.

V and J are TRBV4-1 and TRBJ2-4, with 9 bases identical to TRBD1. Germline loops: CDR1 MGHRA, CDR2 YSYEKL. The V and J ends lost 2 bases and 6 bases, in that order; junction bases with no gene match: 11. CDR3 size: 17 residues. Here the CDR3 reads CASSQSYGTGYRNIQYF. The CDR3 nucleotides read TGCGCCAGCAGCCAAAGCTATGGGACAGGGTACAGAAACATTCAGTACTTC.

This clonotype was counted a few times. The CDR3 spells CAWSPGRNEQFF. The CDR3 DNA follows: TGTGCCTGGAGCCCGGGGAGGAATGAGCAGTTCTTC. V usage is TRBV30 and J usage is TRBJ2-1, with D perhaps matching TRBD2 (6 bases). Trimming cost V 3 bases and J 7 bases, with 10 bases left between them. The V gene's germline CDR1 is GTSNPN and CDR2 SVGIG (reference sequence). This CDR3 is built from 12 residues.

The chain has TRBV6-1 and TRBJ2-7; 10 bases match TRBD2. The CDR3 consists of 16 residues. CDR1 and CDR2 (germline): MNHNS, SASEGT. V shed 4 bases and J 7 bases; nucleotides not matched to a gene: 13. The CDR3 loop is CASSGVLAGSTYEQYF. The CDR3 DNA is TGTGCCAGCAGTGGGGTACTAGCGGGGTCTACGTATGAGCAGTACTTC.

CDR3 in DNA: TGTGCCAGCAGTAACAAAGATCAGCCCCAGCATTTT. Translation: CASSNKDQPQHF. The rearrangement links TRBV6-2 or TRBV6-3 to TRBJ1-5; the D is unclear. CDR3 length: 12 residues. V gave up 5 bases and J gave up 5 bases, with 7 bases separating them. Germline V gene data show CDR1 as MNHEY and CDR2 as SVGEGT.

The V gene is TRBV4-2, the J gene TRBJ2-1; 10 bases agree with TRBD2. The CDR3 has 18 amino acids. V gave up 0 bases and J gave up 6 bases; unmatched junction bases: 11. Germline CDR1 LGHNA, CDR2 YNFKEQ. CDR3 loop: CASSQDRVAGGSTNEQFF. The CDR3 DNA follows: TGTGCCAGCAGCCAAGATAGGGTAGCGGGGGGCTCGACCAATGAGCAGTTCTTC.

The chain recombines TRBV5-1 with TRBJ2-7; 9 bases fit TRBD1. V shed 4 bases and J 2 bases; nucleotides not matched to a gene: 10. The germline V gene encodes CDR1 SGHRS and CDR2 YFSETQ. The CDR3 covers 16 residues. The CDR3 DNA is TGCGCCAGCAGCAGAACCACGGGACAGGGCGCCTACGAGCAGTACTTC. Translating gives CASSRTTGQGAYEQYF.

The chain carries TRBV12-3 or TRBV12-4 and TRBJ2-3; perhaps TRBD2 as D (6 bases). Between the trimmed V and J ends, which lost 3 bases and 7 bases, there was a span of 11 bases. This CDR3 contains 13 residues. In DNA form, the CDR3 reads TGTGCCAGCAGTTTGGTCGGGGGAAATACGCAGTATTTT. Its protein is CASSLVGGNTQYF.